These 12 T cell receptor beta chains originate from one sample sequenced in a study of shared clonotypes between healthy human individuals. Here immunoSEQ multiplex PCR was the method, and the copy in TCRdb shows in-frame clones only, minus some. The sample records approximately 2.4 million clones, approximately 96% being singletons. Sequencing input: naive CD4+ T cells sorted from blood. Documented subset: CD45RA+ positively selected. The receptors derive from a man younger than 30 in good health.

The chain links TRBV4-3 to TRBJ2-5; the D gene is possibly TRBD1 (6 bases). The CDR3 runs 14 residues. Germline CDR1 LGHNA, CDR2 YSLEER. Trimming removed 2 bases from V and 2 bases from J, with 9 bases in between. DNA of the CDR3: TGCGCCAGCAGCCAATACAGGGCTCAAGAGACCCAGTACTTC. It specifies CASSQYRAQETQYF.

The chain has TRBV11-2 and TRBJ2-7; D not resolved. Germline V gene sequence: CDR1 SGHAT, CDR2 FQNNGV. The CDR3 runs 14 residues. V lost 5 bases, J lost 2 bases, and 13 bases lay in between. CDR3 sequence (DNA): TGTGCCAGCAGCAAGTACCGGGCCACCTACGAGCAGTACTTC. Its translation: CASSKYRATYEQYF.

J is TRBJ1-2 and V is TRBV5-1, with D maybe TRBD1 (6 bases). V lost 7 bases, J lost 1 base, and 8 bases lay in between. CDR3 length: 12 residues. Per the germline V gene, CDR1 is SGHRS and CDR2 is YFSETQ. CDR3 in DNA: TGCGCCAGCGGGGACAATAACTATGGCTACACCTTC. Protein: CASGDNNYGYTF.

This chain connects TRBV18 to TRBJ1-2, with D perhaps matching TRBD1 (6 bases). The CDR3 runs 15 residues. Trimming took 0 bases from V and 6 from J, leaving 14 bases between them. CDR1 and CDR2 from the germline V gene are KGHSH and LQKENI. The CDR3 spells CASSPPTGPVNGYTF. The CDR3 nucleotides are TGTGCCAGCTCACCACCGACAGGACCCGTTAATGGCTACACCTTC.

The rearrangement uses TRBV4-3 and TRBJ2-1; TRBD1 is a possible D gene (6 bases). The CDR3 length is 15 residues. Germline V gene data show CDR1 as LGHNA and CDR2 as YSLEER. The V gene lost 5 bases and the J gene lost 1 base, with 12 bases spanning the gap. This CDR3 is CASSGGQTSYNEQFF. The DNA of the CDR3 is TGCGCCAGCAGCGGGGGCCAAACATCCTACAATGAGCAGTTCTTC.

The gene calls are TRBV7-9 and TRBJ2-1, with D uncertain. This CDR3 comprises 14 residues. The germline V gene encodes CDR1 SEHNR and CDR2 FQNEAQ (reference sequence). Trimming removed 1 base from V and 4 bases from J, with 8 bases in between. CDR3 nucleotide sequence: TGTGCCAGCAGCTTAGAGGCTTGGTACAATGAGCAGTTCTTC. It encodes CASSLEAWYNEQFF.

This chain links TRBV28 with TRBJ1-1, with a possible D match to TRBD1 (6 bases). V was clipped by 5 bases and J by 1 base, with 14 bases between them. This CDR3 has 15 amino acids. The germline CDR1 and CDR2 sequences are MDHEN and SYDVKM. The CDR3 reads CASSPRGPPNTEAFF. The CDR3 nucleotides read TGTGCCAGCAGTCCACGGGGGCCCCCGAACACTGAAGCTTTCTTT.

Regarding this clone: Additional DNA sequences in this sample encode the identical CDR3. The chain joins TRBV5-1 to TRBJ2-5; no clear D. The CDR3 contains 14 residues. Trimming stripped 1 base from V and 2 bases from J, with 9 bases between. Per germline, CDR1 SGHRS and CDR2 YFSETQ. The CDR3 DNA reads as TGCGCCAGCAGCTTGATAGGTGGGCAAGAGACCCAGTACTTC. It translates to CASSLIGGQETQYF.

J is TRBJ1-1 and V is TRBV4-1; no clear D. This CDR3 has 15 residues. The V gene's germline CDR1 is MGHRA and CDR2 YSYEKL. Deletions cut 1 base from V and 6 bases from J, with 15 bases between. CDR3 region: CASSQASDRRSEAFF. The CDR3 coding sequence is TGCGCCAGCAGCCAAGCATCGGATAGGAGGTCTGAAGCTTTCTTT.

The rearrangement links TRBV9 to TRBJ2-7; 12 nucleotides match TRBD2. The germline V gene has CDR1 SGDLS and CDR2 YYNGEE. This CDR3 contains 18 residues. V shed 0 bases and J 3 bases; nucleotides not matched to a gene: 10. The CDR3 DNA reads TGTGCCAGCAGCGTAGAGGAGGGCTGGACTAGCGGGATCTACGAGCAGTACTTC. Translating gives CASSVEEGWTSGIYEQYF.

The chain carries TRBV10-3 and TRBJ1-4; no reliable D call. The germline V gene has CDR1 ENHRY and CDR2 SYGVKD. This CDR3 has 14 amino acids. Trimming took 3 bases from V and 3 from J, leaving 8 bases between them. CDR3 region: CAISDLAPNEKLFF. As DNA, the CDR3 is TGTGCCATCAGTGACCTGGCCCCTAATGAAAAACTGTTTTTT.

A note on this clone: Additional DNA sequences in this sample encode the identical CDR3. The chain is built from TRBV5-1 and TRBJ2-3; D possibly uses TRBD1 or TRBD2 (5 bases each). Trimming removed 4 bases from V and 0 bases from J, with 9 bases in between. Germline V CDR1 and CDR2: SGHRS, YFSETQ. This CDR3 region has 14 residues. CDR3 in DNA: TGCGCCAGCAGCACGGGACCTAGCACAGATACGCAGTATTTT. The encoded protein is CASSTGPSTDTQYF.